This entry features one TCR beta chain sequence. These data belong to a study of blood T cell repertoires in COVID-19. Study information: Donors in the United States, Italy and Spain gave samples during acute or convalescent COVID-19. PBMCs, B-cell-depleted T cells, or T cells were the source of the cDNA or gDNA that made up the material.

Looked up from germline, CDR1 is SQVTM and CDR2 is ANQGSEA. The CDR3 totals 13 residues. Methods used by the authors: Nucleated cell counts were estimated from reference gene primer amplification. Here immunoSEQ multiplex PCR was the method, and the copy in TCRdb shows in-frame clones only, minus some. For V, J and clone size, that table is used; D and trimming come from the DNA. In the table there are roughly 220,000 clones, just under 85% of which are singletons. The clonotype comes from a man between 40 and 49 years old who had recovered from COVID-19. J is TRBJ2-2 and V is TRBV29-1; 7 nucleotides line up with TRBD2. Specimen: PBMCs or T cells enriched from blood (not recorded which). The CDR3 reads CSGGDPNTGELFF. For the CDR3, the DNA is TGCAGTGGGGGGGACCCAAACACCGGGGAGCTGTTTTTT.